These 25 T cell receptor beta chains came from one sample sequenced in a study of blood T cells in healthy people across ages. Together with a sample-barcoded 5' primer, a J-beta primer mix was included in a second PCR lasting about 7 to 11 cycles. In TCRdb, the 5' RACE reads were re-called with MiXCR into one record per CDR3 protein. The table records 1.2 million to 1.5 million distinct CDR3 sequences, 45% to 70% of them present only once. The sample was blood. Receptors were obtained from a man younger than 35 in good health.

The rearrangement uses TRBV30 and TRBJ2-4; 7 bases are shared with TRBD2. The length of the CDR3 is 13 residues. The V gene end was trimmed by 1 base and the J gene end by 8 bases; junction bases not matched to a gene: 5. Germline V gene lookup returns CDR1 GTSNPN and CDR2 SVGIG (reference sequence). The CDR3 spells CAWSEGGIDIQYF. As DNA, the CDR3 is TGTGCCTGGAGTGAGGGAGGGATCGACATTCAGTACTTC.

This sequence joins TRBV29-1 and TRBJ2-5, with TRBD2 as a possible D gene (5 bases). There are 14 residues in the CDR3. Trimming took off 7 bases at V and 5 bases at J, with 20 bases between the two ends. The germline CDR1 and CDR2 sequences are SQVTM and ANQGSEA. Written as DNA, the CDR3 is TGCAGCGCTGCGGCGCGGGTTAGGCGGGAGACCCAGTACTTC. It encodes CSAAARVRRETQYF.

Concerning this clonotype itself: Germline and junction disagree at one end, which may indicate a read error. V usage is TRBV3-1 and J usage is TRBJ1-5; 7 nucleotides match TRBD1. The CDR3 is made up of 16 amino acids. Germline-derived CDR1 and CDR2 are LGHDT and YNNKEL (reference sequence). In DNA form, the CDR3 reads TGTGCCAGCAGCGACGGGACAGAATATAGCAATCAGCCCCTGCATTTT. Encoded protein: CASSDGTEYSNQPLHF.

This clonotype has only a few counts. The chain joins TRBV6-2 or TRBV6-3 to TRBJ1-6; no clear D gene. This CDR3 has 16 amino acids. The germline gives CDR1 MNHEY, CDR2 SVGEGT. V was trimmed by 6 bases and J by 0 bases, leaving 12 bases between them. CDR3 in amino acids: CASRDGLTSYNSPLHF. The CDR3 bases are TGTGCCAGCAGGGATGGCTTAACCTCCTATAATTCACCCCTCCACTTT.

The chain recombines TRBV7-9 with TRBJ1-1; unclear D gene. The V end lost 2 bases, the J end lost 5 bases, and 12 bases lay between the germline ends. The CDR3 sequence is 14 residues long. The germline gives CDR1 SEHNR, CDR2 FQNEAQ (reference sequence). CDR3 bases: TGTGCCAGCAGCTTAATCAGCGTCGAAACTGAAGCTTTCTTT. This sequence encodes CASSLISVETEAFF.

V is TRBV28 and J is TRBJ1-1; no clear D. The V gene lost 3 bases and the J gene lost 1 base, with 9 bases spanning the gap. Germline CDR1 MDHEN, CDR2 SYDVKM. The CDR3 consists of 14 residues. CDR3 protein: CASSFGYKNTEAFF. The CDR3 bases are TGTGCCAGCAGTTTCGGCTATAAGAACACTGAAGCTTTCTTT.

The J gene is TRBJ2-3, the V gene TRBV4-1, with 8 nucleotides matching TRBD2. Germline loops: CDR1 MGHRA, CDR2 YSYEKL. The CDR3 length is 15 residues. The V segment lost 0 bases and the J segment 5 bases; nucleotides outside the gene matches: 4. CDR3 nucleotides: TGCGCCAGCAGCCAAGAGGGACTAGTGGAAGATACGCAGTATTTT. Its translation is CASSQEGLVEDTQYF.

This chain uses TRBV7-6 with TRBJ2-3; TRBD1 matches 8 bases. Trimming cost V 1 base and J 4 bases; bases outside gene matches: 4. There are 15 residues in the CDR3. CDR1 is SGHVS, CDR2 FNYEAQ, per germline. CDR3: CASSLVQGVADTQYF. CDR3 nucleotides: TGTGCCAGCAGCTTAGTACAGGGGGTAGCAGATACGCAGTATTTT. The whole variable domain, filled in from reference TRBV7-6 and TRBJ2-3, reads GAGVSQSPRYKVTKRGQDVALRCDPISGHVSLYWYRQALGQGPEFLTYFNYEAQQDKSGLPNDRFSAERPEGSISTLTIQRTEQRDSAMYRCASSLVQGVADTQYFGPGTRLTVL.

The chain carries TRBV4-2 and TRBJ2-1, with 7 bases matching TRBD2. Germline CDR1 is LGHNA and CDR2 is YNFKEQ. The CDR3 is made up of 17 amino acids. J gave up 8 bases and V 1 base, and 14 bases lay outside the gene matches. The CDR3 here is CASSQAVGARTSDEQFF. The DNA for the CDR3 is TGTGCCAGCAGCCAAGCAGTAGGGGCCCGAACTAGCGATGAGCAGTTCTTC.

This clonotype was found once. The chain recombines TRBV4-3 with TRBJ2-3; TRBD2 matches at 10 bases. CDR1 is LGHNA and CDR2 is YSLEER in the germline V gene. The CDR3 totals 17 residues. V gave up 5 bases and J gave up 3 bases; unmatched junction bases: 11. CDR3 sequence: CASSSRFLAGETDTQYF. The CDR3 coding sequence is TGCGCCAGCAGCTCCCGATTTCTAGCGGGGGAGACAGATACGCAGTATTTT.

Worth noting for this clonotype: A much larger clone differs by one base, so this may be a read error. The chain recombines TRBV7-9 with TRBJ2-3; D not certain. V dropped 3 bases and J dropped 2 bases, with 3 bases sitting between them. CDR3 length: 12 residues. The V gene's germline CDR1 is SEHNR and CDR2 FQNEAQ (reference sequence). The CDR3 coding sequence is TGTGCCAGCAGCTTTATCACAGATACGCAGTATTTT. Translated, it gives CASSFITDTQYF.

On this clonotype itself: Because it lacks the conserved phenylalanine or tryptophan at the end, this CDR3 is likely a read error. The chain uses TRBV29-1 and TRBJ2-6; D uncertain. V was shortened by 4 bases and J by 2 bases, with 6 bases between the two germline ends. Germline V gene sequence: CDR1 SQVTM, CDR2 ANQGSEA. The CDR3 loop spans 13 amino acids. CDR3 sequence (DNA): TGCAGCGTTGGGGGAACTGGGGCCAACGTCCTGACTTTA. Its protein product is CSVGGTGANVLTL.

The chain has TRBV7-9 and TRBJ2-5; D is unclear. CDR1 is SEHNR and CDR2 is FQNEAQ in the germline V gene (reference sequence). Trimming cost V 5 bases and J 11 bases, with 12 bases left between them. This CDR3 contains 11 residues. CDR3 in DNA: TGTGCCAGCAGCCCAAGACCAGAGCAGTACTTC. Its translation is CASSPRPEQYF.

The chain recombines TRBV7-9 with TRBJ2-1; TRBD2 might be the D (7 bases). The CDR3 extends over 16 amino acids. V was trimmed by 1 base and J by 3 bases, leaving 13 bases between them. CDR1 is SEHNR, CDR2 FQNEAQ, per germline (reference sequence). The CDR3, as DNA: TGTGCCAGCAGCTTAGTGGGGGGGCCGGTCTACAATGAGCAGTTCTTC. Translation: CASSLVGGPVYNEQFF.

The chain combines TRBV5-1 with TRBJ2-7; the D is unclear. The J call may be faulty, since TRBJ2-5 better matches the DNA end. CDR1 SGHRS and CDR2 YFSETQ come from the germline V gene. The CDR3 runs 13 residues. CDR3 DNA: TGCGCCAGCAGCCACCCCGATACGGAGACCCAGTACTTC. Protein product: CASSHPDTETQYF.

This clonotype has only a few counts. J is TRBJ2-1 and V is TRBV27, with D tentatively TRBD1 or TRBD2 (5 bases each). This CDR3 contains 13 residues. CDR1 is MNHEY, CDR2 SMNVEV, per germline (reference sequence). Trimming cost V 6 bases and J 7 bases, with 13 bases left between them. CDR3 protein: CASSLGESNEQFF. DNA for the CDR3: TGTGCCAGCAGCCTAGGGGAGTCGAATGAGCAGTTCTTC.

In this sample, this clonotype turned up a few times. The chain is built from TRBV27 and TRBJ1-2; no clear D. Trimming removed 4 bases at V and 6 bases at J, with 15 bases between. The CDR3 consists of 14 residues. Germline loops: CDR1 MNHEY, CDR2 SMNVEV (reference sequence). The CDR3 DNA sequence: TGTGCCAGCAGTTCGACAATCGAGGTCAATGGCTACACCTTC. Translating it yields CASSSTIEVNGYTF.

A note on this clonotype: The junction does not match germline at one end; this may be a read error. The CDR3 loop is CASSGTGSSCEQYF. The DNA for the CDR3 is TGTGCCAGCAGCGGGACCGGCAGCTCCTGCGAGCAGTACTTC. The V gene is TRBV3-1, the J gene TRBJ2-7; D is tentatively TRBD1 or TRBD2 (5 bases each). Germline V gives CDR1 LGHDT, CDR2 YNNKEL (reference sequence). The CDR3 contains 14 residues.

This chain connects TRBV5-1 to TRBJ1-2, with D perhaps TRBD1 (6 bases). Trimming took 0 bases from V and 3 from J, leaving 9 bases between them. The CDR3 is made up of 14 amino acids. Germline V gene sequence: CDR1 SGHRS, CDR2 YFSETQ. The CDR3 region is CASSLAGDHYGYTF. CDR3 nucleotides: TGCGCCAGCAGCTTGGCAGGGGATCACTATGGCTACACCTTC. Full variable domain (remainder filled in from reference TRBV5-1 and TRBJ1-2): KAGVTQTPRYLIKTRGQQVTLSCSPISGHRSVSWYQQTPGQGLQFLFEYFSETQRNKGNFPGRFSGRQFSNSRSEMNVSTLELGDSALYLCASSLAGDHYGYTFGSGTRLTVV.

The rearrangement links TRBV4-1 to TRBJ2-6, with 11 bases lining up with TRBD2. CDR3 length: 18 amino acids. Germline values: CDR1 MGHRA, CDR2 YSYEKL. V gave up 1 base and J gave up 0 bases; unmatched junction bases: 2. CDR3 region: CASSQGGTSGSGANVLTF. The CDR3 DNA follows: TGCGCCAGCAGCCAAGGGGGGACTAGCGGCTCTGGGGCCAACGTCCTGACTTTC.

The V and J genes are TRBV5-1 and TRBJ2-5; 8 nucleotides align to TRBD2. The J call may be incorrect, as the DNA end agrees better with TRBJ2-7. Germline V gives CDR1 SGHRS, CDR2 YFSETQ. This CDR3 comprises 13 residues. CDR3 coding DNA: TGCGCCAGCAGCGCTGCCGGGGGGGTCGAGCAGTACTTC. Protein product: CASSAAGGVEQYF.

The gene calls are TRBV7-2 and TRBJ2-5; D is possibly TRBD2 (6 bases). This CDR3 contains 16 residues. V shed 0 bases and J shed 2 bases, with 13 bases lying between them. In germline, CDR1 is SGHTA, CDR2 FQGNSA. For the CDR3, the DNA is TGTGCCAGCAGCTTAGCGAGGAGGGAGCCACAAGAGACCCAGTACTTC. It specifies CASSLARREPQETQYF.

This clonotype was counted a few times. The V and J genes are TRBV7-2 and TRBJ2-7; D is uncertain. Per the germline V gene, CDR1 is SGHTA and CDR2 is FQGNSA. The CDR3 runs 14 residues. V lost 4 bases, J lost 2 bases, and 12 bases lay in between. This chain's CDR3 is CASSSSSGTYEQYF. In DNA form, the CDR3 reads TGTGCCAGCAGCTCCTCCTCTGGGACCTACGAGCAGTACTTC.

This chain uses TRBV7-6 with TRBJ2-4; D gene unclear. Germline CDR1 is SGHVS and CDR2 is FNYEAQ. The V end was cut by 1 base, the J end by 13 bases, with 17 bases between. The CDR3 extends over 14 amino acids. The DNA of the CDR3 is TGTGCCAGCAGCTTAGTGGGCGGAACCGCGGAGCAGTACTTC. Protein sequence: CASSLVGGTAEQYF.

The rearrangement joins TRBV6-5 to TRBJ2-3; the D is unclear. Germline CDR1 MNHEY, CDR2 SVGAGI. With 2 bases removed from V and 0 bases from J, the gap between germline ends came to 27 bases. The CDR3 length is 21 residues. The CDR3 reads CASSYLTGVSGVRASTDTQYF. CDR3 nucleotides: TGTGCCAGCAGTTACCTCACTGGGGTATCAGGTGTCCGTGCTAGCACAGATACGCAGTATTTT.